This is a list of T cell receptor beta chains from one sample in a study of blood T cell repertoires in COVID-19. Sequencing was performed with immunoSEQ multiplex PCR; in TCRdb, only in-frame clones are kept and a portion is missing. This table holds 200,000 to 250,000 clones, 65% to 90% found once. The sample consisted of peripheral blood. The receptors come from a woman aged 45-65 years with acute or convalescent COVID-19. The CDR3 runs from the conserved cysteine through the conserved F or W. The order of the fields is J gene, clone size, D gene, V gene, CDR3 DNA, CDR3 protein. D genes are given only for firm matches. Clone sizes are given selectively: once, few, many, or a class where the clone is expanded.

>TRBJ2-1|-|-|TRBV5-1
TGCGCCAGCAGCCCCGGCAGACCTGCTAGATCTGAGCAGTTCTTC
CASSPGRPARSEQFF
>TRBJ1-2|-|-|TRBV5-1
TGCGCCAGCAGCTTTGGGGCTTACCAATTCGACTATGGCTACACCTTC
CASSFGAYQFDYGYTF
>TRBJ2-3|once|TRBD2|TRBV27
TGTGCCAGCAGTTTGGGAGCGGGAATTAGCACAGATACGCAGTATTTT
CASSLGAGISTDTQYF
>TRBJ2-6|-|-|TRBV4-1
TGCGCCAGCACCTACAACGCCTACGGGGTGACTGGGGCCAACGTCCTGACTTTC
CASTYNAYGVTGANVLTF
>TRBJ2-5|once|TRBD2|TRBV10-3
TGTGCCATCAGTGAGCCGACTAGCGGGAGCAAAGAGACCCAGTACTTC
CAISEPTSGSKETQYF
>TRBJ1-4|-|-|TRBV6-5
TGTGCCAGCAGGGCTCGACAGTCTAATGAAAAACTGTTTTTT
CASRARQSNEKLFF
>TRBJ2-3|-|TRBD2|TRBV6-5
TGTGCCAGCAGTTACTCTGCGGGGGGGCGGACAGATACGCAGTATTTT
CASSYSAGGRTDTQYF
>TRBJ1-2|-|-|TRBV29-1
TGCAGCGTTGAAGATCTTCGGGGGGTGAGTGGCTACACCTTC
CSVEDLRGVSGYTF
>TRBJ1-3|-|-|TRBV12-3/TRBV12-4
TGTGCCAGCCGATCCAGGGGTGGAAACACCATATATTTT
CASRSRGGNTIYF
>TRBJ1-1|-|-|TRBV6-5
TGTGCCAGCAGCTATCAGGATAACACTGAAGCTTTCTTT
CASSYQDNTEAFF
>TRBJ2-7|-|-|TRBV28
TGTGCCAGCAGTTCCAGGGGTCGGACCTACGAGCAGTACTTC
CASSSRGRTYEQYF
>TRBJ1-2|many|-|TRBV12-2
TGTGCAAGTCGCCGTCCTCGATCTAAGCGGGACTATGGCTACACCTTC
CASRRPRSKRDYGYTF
>TRBJ2-2|-|TRBD1|TRBV28
TGTGCCAGCAGATTGACAGGGGGCGCCGGGGAGCTGTTTTTT
CASRLTGGAGELFF
>TRBJ1-6|few|-|TRBV19
TGTGCCAGTAGTGGTCCGAGATATAATTCACCCCTCCACTTT
CASSGPRYNSPLHF
>TRBJ1-1|-|-|TRBV5-1
TGCGCCAGCAGCCCCTCTGGGCAGAGAAACACTGAAGCTTTCTTT
CASSPSGQRNTEAFF
>TRBJ1-1|-|-|TRBV6-6
TGTGCCAGCAGTTACGGGGCGGGACGGACTGAAGCTTTCTTT
CASSYGAGRTEAFF
>TRBJ2-2|-|-|TRBV28
TGTGCCAGCAGCCGACTGGCCACCGGGGAGCTGTTTTTT
CASSRLATGELFF
>TRBJ1-2|-|TRBD1|TRBV28
TGTGCCAGCAGACTCGACAGGGCTCTTGGCTACACCTTC
CASRLDRALGYTF
>TRBJ2-7|-|-|TRBV27
TGTGCCAGCAGTTTCGGACAGACTCCCTACGAGCAGTACTTC
CASSFGQTPYEQYF
>TRBJ1-5|-|-|TRBV19
TGTGCCAGTAGTATAGCCTACGCCCAGCCCCAGCATTTT
CASSIAYAQPQHF
>TRBJ1-1|-|-|TRBV28
TGTGCCAGCAGTCTCACCCTGGGGGGCACTGAAGCTTTCTTT
CASSLTLGGTEAFF
>TRBJ2-3|-|-|TRBV3-1/TRBV3-2
TGTGCCAGCAGCCAAGATCAAGGCGCCACGGAGACAGATACGCAGTATTTT
CASSQDQGATETDTQYF
>TRBJ2-1|-|TRBD2|TRBV19
TGTGCCAGCAGGCGGGCTAGCGGGGGCCACAATGAGCAGTTCTTC
CASRRASGGHNEQFF
>TRBJ1-4|-|-|TRBV2
TGTGCCAGCAGTGAAGCAAGTCGGAGGAATGAAAAACTGTTTTTT
CASSEASRRNEKLFF
>TRBJ2-7|-|-|TRBV6-1
TGTGCCAGCAGTGACCCTAGTAGCGGAGGAAAACGCGAGCAGTACTTC
CASSDPSSGGKREQYF
>TRBJ2-6|once|TRBD1|TRBV7-8
TGTGCCAGCAGCACCCGGACAGGCCTCTCTGGGGCCAACGTCCTGACTTTC
CASSTRTGLSGANVLTF
>TRBJ1-1|-|TRBD1|TRBV5-1
TGCGCCAGCAGGGAGGGACAGGTGGACACTGAAGCTTTCTTT
CASREGQVDTEAFF
>TRBJ1-4|-|-|TRBV7-6
TGTGCCAGCAGCTCGGGAGGGCAGGCCCATGAAAAACTGTTTTTT
CASSSGGQAHEKLFF
>TRBJ2-1|-|TRBD2|TRBV19
TGTGCCAGTAGGACTAGCGGGCCGTCCTACAATGAGCAGTTCTTC
CASRTSGPSYNEQFF
>TRBJ2-3|-|TRBD2|TRBV20-1
TGCAGTGCTAGTCAAGCGGGGGCGGGTACGCAGTATTTT
CSASQAGAGTQYF
>TRBJ2-7|-|TRBD1|TRBV27
TGTGCCAGCAGCTGGGACAGGGGGTACGAGCAGTACTTC
CASSWDRGYEQYF
>TRBJ2-3|-|-|TRBV10-3
TGTGCCATCAGTGATGGTTGGGACTCCACAGATACGCAGTATTTT
CAISDGWDSTDTQYF
>TRBJ2-7|-|TRBD2|TRBV5-1
TGCGCCAGCAGCTTTGGTCGTGGGAGCGGGAGCTACGAGCAGTACTTC
CASSFGRGSGSYEQYF
>TRBJ1-6|few|-|TRBV12-3/TRBV12-4
TGTGCCAGCAGGGCAGGGGACTCACCCCTCCACTTT
CASRAGDSPLHF
>TRBJ2-2|few|TRBD2|TRBV5-4
TGTGCCAGCACCTCGGGACTAGGAGAACCCGGGGAGCTGTTTTTT
CASTSGLGEPGELFF
>TRBJ2-2|-|-|TRBV20-1
TGCAGTGCTAGTTTACAGGGGGGGACCGGGGAGCTGTTTTTT
CSASLQGGTGELFF
>TRBJ2-1|-|TRBD2|TRBV7-8
TGTGCCAGCAGCTTAGAGGTAGCGGGAGGGAGCTCCTACAATGAGCAGTTCTTC
CASSLEVAGGSSYNEQFF
>TRBJ2-7|once|TRBD2|TRBV7-9
TGTGCCAGCGGACTAGCGGACTACGAGCAGTACTTC
CASGLADYEQYF
>TRBJ2-7|few|TRBD1|TRBV29-1
TGCAGCGTTGAAGCGACAGGGTCCTACGAGCAGTACTTC
CSVEATGSYEQYF
>TRBJ2-5|-|-|TRBV5-1
TGCGCCAGCAGCTTGGCCGGTGAGACCCAGTACTTC
CASSLAGETQYF
>TRBJ2-3|-|TRBD2|TRBV12-5
TGTGCTAGTGGTCTAGCGGGGGGCGGCACAGATACGCAGTATTTT
CASGLAGGGTDTQYF
>TRBJ2-7|-|TRBD1|TRBV4-3
TGCGCCAGCAGCCAGGGGACAGGGGGTGCGTACGAGCAGTACTTC
CASSQGTGGAYEQYF
>TRBJ2-1|-|TRBD2|TRBV5-1
TGCGCCAGCAGCTTGGGACTAGCGGGAGGCATCTCCTACAATGAGCAGTTCTTC
CASSLGLAGGISYNEQFF
>TRBJ1-1|-|-|TRBV14
TGTGCCAGCAGCCAGGAGCTGAACACTGAAGCTTTCTTT
CASSQELNTEAFF
>TRBJ1-5|-|-|TRBV6-2/TRBV6-3
TGTGCCAGCAGTTACTCGAGATTCGGGTACCAGAATAGCAATCAGCCCCAGCATTTT
CASSYSRFGYQNSNQPQHF
>TRBJ2-6|-|TRBD2|TRBV2
TGTGCCAGCAGTTCACTAGCGACTGGGGCCAACGTCCTGACTTTC
CASSSLATGANVLTF
>TRBJ1-3|-|TRBD1|TRBV6-5
TGTGCCAGCAGAACGACAGGGAACTCTGGAAACACCATATATTTT
CASRTTGNSGNTIYF
>TRBJ2-3|few|TRBD2|TRBV18
TGTGCCAGCTCACCAATCAATAGCGGGGGGGCCGGTACCACAGATACGCAGTATTTT
CASSPINSGGAGTTDTQYF